The entry below gives a single T cell receptor beta chain sequence along with its context. Its antigen is not known. The sample is drawn from a study of cytotoxic CD8 clonotypes in ibrutinib-treated CLL. Study context: The patients, under 13 relapsed/refractory and approximately 16 treatment-naive, included approximately 17 who were IGHV unmutated.

Using immunoSEQ multiplex PCR, the repertoire was profiled, and TCRdb retains in-frame clones only, with some absent. In the table there are 130,000 to 150,000 clones, 75% to 95% of which are singletons. Study-level points and caveats: Public clonotypes were seen rarely and were contracted or stable on treatment.

The TCR originated in a human donor with chronic lymphocytic leukemia. Material: PBMCs, obtained after 12 months of ibrutinib treatment.

The CDR3 region has the DNA TGTGCCAGCAGCCAAGATCTGACAGCCCAAGAGACCCAGTACTTC. Protein product: CASSQDLTAQETQYF. The rearrangement links TRBV14 to TRBJ2-5; D may be TRBD1 (5 bases). V was clipped by 0 bases and J by 1 base, with 9 bases between them. This CDR3 is 15 amino acids long. In germline, CDR1 is SGHDN, CDR2 FVKESK. Based on the CDR3 plus reference TRBV14 and TRBJ2-5, the full variable domain is EAGVTQFPSHSVIEKGQTVTLRCDPISGHDNLYWYRRVMGKEIKFLLHFVKESKQDESGMPNNRFLAERTGGTYSTLKVQPAELEDSGVYFCASSQDLTAQETQYFGPGTRLLVL.